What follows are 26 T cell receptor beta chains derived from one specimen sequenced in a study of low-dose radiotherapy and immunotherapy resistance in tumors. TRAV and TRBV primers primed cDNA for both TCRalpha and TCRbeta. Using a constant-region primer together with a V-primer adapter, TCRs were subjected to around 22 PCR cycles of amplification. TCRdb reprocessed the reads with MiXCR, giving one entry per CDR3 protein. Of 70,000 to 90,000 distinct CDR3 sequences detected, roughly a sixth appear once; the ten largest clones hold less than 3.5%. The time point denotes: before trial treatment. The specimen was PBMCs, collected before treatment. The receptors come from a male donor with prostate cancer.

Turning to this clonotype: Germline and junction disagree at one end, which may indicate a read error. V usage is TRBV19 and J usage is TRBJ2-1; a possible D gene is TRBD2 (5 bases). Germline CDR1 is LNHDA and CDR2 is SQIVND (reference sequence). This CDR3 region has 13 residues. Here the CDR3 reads CASSEDRRSERFF. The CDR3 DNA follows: TGTGCCAGTTCGGAGGACCGCCGCAGTGAGCGGTTCTTC.

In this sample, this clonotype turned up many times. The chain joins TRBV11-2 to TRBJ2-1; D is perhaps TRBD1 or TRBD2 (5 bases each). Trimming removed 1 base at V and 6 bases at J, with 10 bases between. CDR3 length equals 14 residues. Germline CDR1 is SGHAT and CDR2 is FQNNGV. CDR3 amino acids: CASSLGPGSNEQFF. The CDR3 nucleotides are TGTGCCAGCAGCTTAGGTCCAGGGAGCAATGAGCAGTTCTTC.

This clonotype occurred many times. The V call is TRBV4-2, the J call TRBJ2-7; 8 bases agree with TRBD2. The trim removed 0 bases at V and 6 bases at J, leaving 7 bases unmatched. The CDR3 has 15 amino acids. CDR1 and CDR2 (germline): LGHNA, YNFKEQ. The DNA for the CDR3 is TGTGCCAGCAGCCAAGATCACAGCGGGGGAAGCGAGCAGTACTTC. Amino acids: CASSQDHSGGSEQYF.

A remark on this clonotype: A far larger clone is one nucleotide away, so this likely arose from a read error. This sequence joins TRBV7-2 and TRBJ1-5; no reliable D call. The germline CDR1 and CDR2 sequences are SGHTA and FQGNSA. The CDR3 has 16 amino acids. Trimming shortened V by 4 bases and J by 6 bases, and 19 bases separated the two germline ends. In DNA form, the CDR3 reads TGTGCCAGCAGCTCCCGCGGACGCCTCGGCATTCAGCCCCAGCATTTT. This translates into CASSSRGRLGIQPQHF.

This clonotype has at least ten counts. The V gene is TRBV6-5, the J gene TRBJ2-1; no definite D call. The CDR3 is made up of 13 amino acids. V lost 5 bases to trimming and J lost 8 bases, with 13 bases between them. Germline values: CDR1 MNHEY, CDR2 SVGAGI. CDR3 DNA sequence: TGTGCCAGCAGTCAACTATTCTCGGATGAGCAGTTCTTC. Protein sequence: CASSQLFSDEQFF.

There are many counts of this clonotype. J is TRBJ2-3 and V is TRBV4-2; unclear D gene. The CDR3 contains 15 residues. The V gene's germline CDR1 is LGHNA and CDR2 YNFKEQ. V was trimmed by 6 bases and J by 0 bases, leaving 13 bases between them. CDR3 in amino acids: CASRPTGSSTDTQYF. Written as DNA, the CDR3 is TGTGCCAGCAGACCAACGGGCAGTAGCACAGATACGCAGTATTTT.

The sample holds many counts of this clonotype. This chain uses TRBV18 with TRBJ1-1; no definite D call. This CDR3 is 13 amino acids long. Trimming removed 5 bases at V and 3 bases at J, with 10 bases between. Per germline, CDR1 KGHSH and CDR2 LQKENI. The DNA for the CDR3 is TGTGCCAGCTCAGGGCTGGAGTACACTGAAGCTTTCTTT. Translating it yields CASSGLEYTEAFF.

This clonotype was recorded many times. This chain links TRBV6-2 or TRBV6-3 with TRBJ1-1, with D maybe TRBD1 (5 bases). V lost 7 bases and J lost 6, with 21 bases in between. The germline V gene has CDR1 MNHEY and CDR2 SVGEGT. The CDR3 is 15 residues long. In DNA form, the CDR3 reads TGTGCCAGCACTCCCCCGGGACTCGTGTACGCTGAAGCTTTCTTT. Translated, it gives CASTPPGLVYAEAFF.

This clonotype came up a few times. CDR3 nucleotide sequence: TGTGCCAGCAGTCGCTGGGACAGGGGGGGAAAACTGTTTTTT. This codes for CASSRWDRGGKLFF. The J gene is TRBJ1-4, the V gene TRBV12-3 or TRBV12-4; 11 bases are a match to TRBD1. CDR3 length equals 14 residues. V shed 5 bases and J 10 bases; nucleotides not matched to a gene: 6.

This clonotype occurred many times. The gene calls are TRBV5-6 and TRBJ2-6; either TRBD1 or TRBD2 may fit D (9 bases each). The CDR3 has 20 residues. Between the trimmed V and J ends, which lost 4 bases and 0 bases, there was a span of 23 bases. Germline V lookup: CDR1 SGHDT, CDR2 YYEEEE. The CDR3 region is CASSAGGPGQGSSGANVLTF. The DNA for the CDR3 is TGTGCCAGCAGCGCGGGAGGGCCGGGACAGGGATCCTCTGGGGCCAACGTCCTGACTTTC.

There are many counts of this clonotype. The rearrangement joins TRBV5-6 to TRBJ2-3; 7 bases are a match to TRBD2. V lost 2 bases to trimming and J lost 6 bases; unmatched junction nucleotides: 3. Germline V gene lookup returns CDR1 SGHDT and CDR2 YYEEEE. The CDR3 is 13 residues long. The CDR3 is CASSFWGGDTQYF. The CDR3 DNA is TGTGCCAGCAGCTTTTGGGGGGGGGATACGCAGTATTTT.

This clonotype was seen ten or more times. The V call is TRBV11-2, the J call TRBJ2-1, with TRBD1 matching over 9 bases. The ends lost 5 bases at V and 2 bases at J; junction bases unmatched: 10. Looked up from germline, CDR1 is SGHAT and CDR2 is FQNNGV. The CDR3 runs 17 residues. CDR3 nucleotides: TGTGCCAGCAGCCCACTGGACAGGGGCCTGGCCTACAATGAGCAGTTCTTC. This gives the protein CASSPLDRGLAYNEQFF.

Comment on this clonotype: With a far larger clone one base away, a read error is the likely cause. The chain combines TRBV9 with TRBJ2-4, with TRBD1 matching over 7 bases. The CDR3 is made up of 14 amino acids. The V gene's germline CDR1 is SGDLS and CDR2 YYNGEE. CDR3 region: CASSQADRKNIQHF. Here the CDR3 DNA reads TGTGCCAGCAGCCAAGCGGACAGGAAAAACATTCAGCACTTC.

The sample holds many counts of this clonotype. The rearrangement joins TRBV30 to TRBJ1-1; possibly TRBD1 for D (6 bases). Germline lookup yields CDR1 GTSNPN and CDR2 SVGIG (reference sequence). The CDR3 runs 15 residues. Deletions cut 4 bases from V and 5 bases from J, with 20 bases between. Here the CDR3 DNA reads TGTGCCTGGATCAAGGGAGGGGGGCACGGGACTGAAGCTTTCTTT. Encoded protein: CAWIKGGGHGTEAFF.

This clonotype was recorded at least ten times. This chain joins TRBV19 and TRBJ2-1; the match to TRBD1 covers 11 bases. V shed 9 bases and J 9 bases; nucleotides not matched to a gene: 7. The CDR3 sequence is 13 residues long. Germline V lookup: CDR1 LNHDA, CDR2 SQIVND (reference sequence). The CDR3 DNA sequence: TGTGCCAGCTTCGGGACAGGGGGTCGTGAGCAGTTCTTC. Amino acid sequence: CASFGTGGREQFF. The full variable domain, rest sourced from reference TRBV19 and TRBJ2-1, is DGGITQSPKYLFRKEGQNVTLSCEQNLNHDAMYWYRQDPGQGLRLIYYSQIVNDFQKGDIAEGYSVSREKKESFPLTVTSAQKNPTAFYLCASFGTGGREQFFGPGTRLTVL.

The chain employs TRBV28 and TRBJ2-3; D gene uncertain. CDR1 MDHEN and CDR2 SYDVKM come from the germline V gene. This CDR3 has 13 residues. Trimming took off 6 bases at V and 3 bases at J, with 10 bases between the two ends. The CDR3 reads CASSLAVTDTQYF. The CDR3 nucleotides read TGTGCCAGCAGCCTTGCAGTAACAGATACGCAGTATTTT.

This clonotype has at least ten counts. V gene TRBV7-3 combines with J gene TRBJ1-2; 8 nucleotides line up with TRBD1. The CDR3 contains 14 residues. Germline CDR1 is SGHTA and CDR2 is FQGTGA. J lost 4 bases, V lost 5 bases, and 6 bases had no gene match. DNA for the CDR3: TGTGCCAGCAGCGAATCAGGGGGCTCCTATGGCTACACCTTC. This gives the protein CASSESGGSYGYTF.

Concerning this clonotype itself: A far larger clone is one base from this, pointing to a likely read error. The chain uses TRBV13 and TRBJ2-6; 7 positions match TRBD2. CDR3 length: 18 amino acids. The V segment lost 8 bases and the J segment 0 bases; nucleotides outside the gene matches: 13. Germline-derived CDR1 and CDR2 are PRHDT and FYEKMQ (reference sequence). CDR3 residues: CASAVNRGEFSGANVLTF. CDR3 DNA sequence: TGTGCCAGCGCCGTGAACCGGGGGGAATTCTCTGGGGCCAACGTCCTGACTTTC.

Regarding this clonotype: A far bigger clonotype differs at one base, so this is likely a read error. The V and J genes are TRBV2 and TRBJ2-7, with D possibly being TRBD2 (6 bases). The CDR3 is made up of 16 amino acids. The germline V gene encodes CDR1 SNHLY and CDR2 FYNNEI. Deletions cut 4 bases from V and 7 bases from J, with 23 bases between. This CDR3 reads CASSVPLTGDYNEQYF. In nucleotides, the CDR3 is TGTGCCAGCAGTGTTCCCTTAACGGGAGACTACAATGAGCAGTACTTC.

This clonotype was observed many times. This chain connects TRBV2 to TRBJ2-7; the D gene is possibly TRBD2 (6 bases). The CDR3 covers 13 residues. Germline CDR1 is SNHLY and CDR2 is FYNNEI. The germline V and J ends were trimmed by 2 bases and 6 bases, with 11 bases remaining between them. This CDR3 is CASSELEGTEQYF. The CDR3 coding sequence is TGTGCCAGCAGTGAATTGGAGGGAACCGAGCAGTACTTC.

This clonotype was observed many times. For the CDR3, the DNA is TGTGCCAGCAGCTTGCGCCTAGCGGGGGTTTCCCACGAGCAGTACTTC. It specifies CASSLRLAGVSHEQYF. The chain combines TRBV7-2 with TRBJ2-7; TRBD2 matches 10 bases. Germline CDR1 and CDR2: SGHTA and FQGNSA. J gave up 5 bases and V 3 bases, and 10 bases lay outside the gene matches. The CDR3 is 16 residues long. The complete variable domain, with remaining parts taken from reference TRBV7-2 and TRBJ2-7, reads GAGVSQSPSNKVTEKGKDVELRCDPISGHTALYWYRQSLGQGLEFLIYFQGNSAPDKSGLPSDRFSAERTGGSVSTLTIQRTQQEDSAVYLCASSLRLAGVSHEQYFGPGTRLTVT.

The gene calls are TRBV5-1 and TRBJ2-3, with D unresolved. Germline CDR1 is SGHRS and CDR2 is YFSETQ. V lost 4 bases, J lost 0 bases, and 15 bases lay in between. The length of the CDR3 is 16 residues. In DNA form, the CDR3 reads TGCGCCAGCAGCCCCCTTGGAGACCCTAGCACAGATACGCAGTATTTT. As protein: CASSPLGDPSTDTQYF.

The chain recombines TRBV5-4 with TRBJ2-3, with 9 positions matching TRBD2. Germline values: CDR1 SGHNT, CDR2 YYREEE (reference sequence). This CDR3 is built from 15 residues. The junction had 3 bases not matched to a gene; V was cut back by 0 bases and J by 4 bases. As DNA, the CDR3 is TGTGCCAGCAGCTTGGCTAGCGGGGAACCAGATACGCAGTATTTT. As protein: CASSLASGEPDTQYF.

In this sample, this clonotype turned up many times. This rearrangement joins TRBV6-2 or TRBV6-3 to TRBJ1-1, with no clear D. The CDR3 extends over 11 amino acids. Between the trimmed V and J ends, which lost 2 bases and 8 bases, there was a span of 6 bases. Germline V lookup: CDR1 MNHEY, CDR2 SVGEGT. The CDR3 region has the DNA TGTGCCAGCAGTTACGGTAGCGAAGCTTTCTTT. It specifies CASSYGSEAFF.

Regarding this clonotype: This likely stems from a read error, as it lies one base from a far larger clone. The CDR3: CASILASRTGTQYF. CDR3 nucleotide sequence: TGTGCCAGCATCTTGGCCAGCCGCACAGGTACGCAGTATTTT. The chain recombines TRBV6-5 with TRBJ2-3; D may be TRBD1 (5 bases). This CDR3 contains 14 residues. Germline V gives CDR1 MNHEY, CDR2 SVGAGI.

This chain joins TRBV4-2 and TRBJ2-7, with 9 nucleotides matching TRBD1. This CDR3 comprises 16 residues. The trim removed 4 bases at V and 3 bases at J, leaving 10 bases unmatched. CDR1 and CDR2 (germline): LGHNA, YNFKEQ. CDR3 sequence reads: CASSRPGQGSIYEQYF. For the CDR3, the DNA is TGTGCCAGCAGCCGCCCGGGACAGGGATCGATCTACGAGCAGTACTTC.